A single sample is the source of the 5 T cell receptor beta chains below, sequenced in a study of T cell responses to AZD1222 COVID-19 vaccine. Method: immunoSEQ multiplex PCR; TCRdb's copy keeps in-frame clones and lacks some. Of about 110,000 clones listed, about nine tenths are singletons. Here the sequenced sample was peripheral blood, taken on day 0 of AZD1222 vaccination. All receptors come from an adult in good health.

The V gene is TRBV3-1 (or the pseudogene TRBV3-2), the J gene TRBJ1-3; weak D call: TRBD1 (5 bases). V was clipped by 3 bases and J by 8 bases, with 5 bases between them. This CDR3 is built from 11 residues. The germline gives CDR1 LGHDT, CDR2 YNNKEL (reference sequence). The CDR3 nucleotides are TGTGCCAGCAGCCAGGGGGACACCATATATTTT. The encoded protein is CASSQGDTIYF.

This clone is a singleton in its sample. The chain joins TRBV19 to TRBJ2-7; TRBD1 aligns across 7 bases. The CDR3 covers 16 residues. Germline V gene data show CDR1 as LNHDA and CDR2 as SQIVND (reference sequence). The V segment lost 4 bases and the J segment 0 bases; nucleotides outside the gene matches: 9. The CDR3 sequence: CASSTRGRSASYEQYF. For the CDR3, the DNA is TGTGCCAGTAGTACGAGGGGGCGGAGTGCCTCCTACGAGCAGTACTTC.

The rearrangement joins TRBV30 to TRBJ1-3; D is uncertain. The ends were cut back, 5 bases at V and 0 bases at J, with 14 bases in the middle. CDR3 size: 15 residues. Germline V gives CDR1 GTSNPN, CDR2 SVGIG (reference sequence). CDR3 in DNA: TGTGCCTGGGCCACCATCCTACTCTCTGGAAACACCATATATTTT. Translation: CAWATILLSGNTIYF.

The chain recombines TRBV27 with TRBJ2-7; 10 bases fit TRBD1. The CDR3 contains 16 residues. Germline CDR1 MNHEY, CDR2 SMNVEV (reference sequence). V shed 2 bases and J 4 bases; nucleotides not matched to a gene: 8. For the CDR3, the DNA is TGTGCCAGCAGTTTAGCCGGGACAGGGGCTATATACGAGCAGTACTTC. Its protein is CASSLAGTGAIYEQYF.

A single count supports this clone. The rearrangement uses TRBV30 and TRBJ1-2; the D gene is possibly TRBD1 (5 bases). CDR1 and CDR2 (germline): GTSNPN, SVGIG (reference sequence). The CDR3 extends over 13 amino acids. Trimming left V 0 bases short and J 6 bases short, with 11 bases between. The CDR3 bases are TGTGCCTGGAGTGTACAACGGGGGAATGGCTACACCTTC. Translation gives CAWSVQRGNGYTF.